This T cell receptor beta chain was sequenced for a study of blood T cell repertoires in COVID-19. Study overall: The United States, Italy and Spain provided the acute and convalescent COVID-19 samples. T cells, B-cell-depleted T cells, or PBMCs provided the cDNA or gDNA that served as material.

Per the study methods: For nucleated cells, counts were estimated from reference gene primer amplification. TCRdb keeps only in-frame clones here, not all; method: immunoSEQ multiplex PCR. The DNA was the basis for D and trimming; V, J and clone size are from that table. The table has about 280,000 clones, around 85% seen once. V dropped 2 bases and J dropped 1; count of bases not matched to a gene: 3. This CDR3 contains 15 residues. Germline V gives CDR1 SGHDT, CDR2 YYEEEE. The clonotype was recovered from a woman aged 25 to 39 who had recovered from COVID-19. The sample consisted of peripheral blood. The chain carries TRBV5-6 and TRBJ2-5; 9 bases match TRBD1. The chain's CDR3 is CASSFGTGSQETQYF. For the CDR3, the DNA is TGTGCCAGCAGCTTCGGGACAGGGTCCCAAGAGACCCAGTACTTC.